These T cell receptor beta chains were read from a single sample in a study of technical replicates of blood from a few donors. Only in-frame clones appear in the TCRdb table, and some are missing; sequencing was by immunoSEQ multiplex PCR. In the table there are 79,000 or so clones, roughly 91% of which are singletons. The sequenced sample was T cells isolated from PBMCs. Source of these receptors: a human donor in good health. CDR3s include the opening cysteine and the closing phenylalanine or tryptophan. The order of the fields is clone size, V gene, J gene, D gene, CDR3 DNA, CDR3 protein. The D gene is left open where the match is weak. Clone sizes are given selectively: once, few, many, or a class where the clone is expanded.

>.|TRBV7-2|TRBJ2-7|.
TGTGCCAGCAGCTTACGTCTCTACGAGCAGTACTTC
CASSLRLYEQYF
>.|TRBV30|TRBJ1-2|TRBD1
TGTGCCTGGACTCCACAGGGGGCCGGGTATGGCTACACCTTC
CAWTPQGAGYGYTF
>.|TRBV29-1|TRBJ2-5|TRBD2
TGCAGCGTTGATACTAGCGGGAGAGAGACCCAGTACTTC
CSVDTSGRETQYF
>.|TRBV7-8|TRBJ2-7|TRBD2
TGTGCCAGCTCCTATAGCGGGCCACTTTACGAGCAGTACTTC
CASSYSGPLYEQYF
>.|TRBV4-1|TRBJ2-1|.
TGCGCCAGCAGCCAAGGTTCCAGCGGGCTTTACAATGAGCAGTTCTTC
CASSQGSSGLYNEQFF
>.|TRBV28|TRBJ1-5|.
TGTGCCAGCAGTTTTGAGAGGAAGCCCCAGCATTTT
CASSFERKPQHF
>.|TRBV19|TRBJ1-2|.
TGTGCCAGTAGTATAAATCGAGACTATGGCTACACCTTC
CASSINRDYGYTF
>.|TRBV10-2|TRBJ2-7|TRBD2
TGCGCCAGCAGTGACAGCGGGAGGCCCTACGAGCAGTACTTC
CASSDSGRPYEQYF
>.|TRBV5-1|TRBJ2-1|TRBD2
TGCGCCAGCAGCTTTCAGTTCGCAGCGGGGCCTGTGAGTGATGAGCAGTTCTTC
CASSFQFAAGPVSDEQFF
>.|TRBV2|TRBJ1-2|TRBD1
TGTGCCAGCAGCTCGGGACAGCAAATCTATGGCTACACCTTC
CASSSGQQIYGYTF
>once|TRBV9|TRBJ2-7|TRBD2
TGTGCCAGCAGCGCCCTGACGGGAGGAGGGTACGAGCAGTACTTC
CASSALTGGGYEQYF
>.|TRBV18|TRBJ2-7|TRBD2
TGTGCCAGCTCACCACCGATTAGCGGGAGGGCGCACGAGCAGTACTTC
CASSPPISGRAHEQYF
>.|TRBV5-1|TRBJ1-4|TRBD1
TGCGCCAGCAGCACCGGCCTGGACAGGGTTCATGAAAAACTGTTTTTT
CASSTGLDRVHEKLFF
>.|TRBV6-4|TRBJ2-5|TRBD2
TGTGCCAGCAGTGAACTAGCGGGAGAGGGGGAGACCCAGTACTTC
CASSELAGEGETQYF
>.|TRBV5-6|TRBJ1-5|TRBD1
TGTGCCAGCAGCTTCGGGACAGGGGGCAACAATCAGCCCCAGCATTTT
CASSFGTGGNNQPQHF
>.|TRBV5-6|TRBJ2-1|TRBD2
TGTGCCAGCACCCCGGGACTAGCGGAAAGCTCCTACAATGAGCAGTTCTTC
CASTPGLAESSYNEQFF
>.|TRBV4-2|TRBJ1-1|.
TGTGCCAGCAGCCAAGATGAGGACGGGGGACGTTGGGGTGAAGCTTTCTTT
CASSQDEDGGRWGEAFF
>.|TRBV18|TRBJ1-3|.
TGTGCCAGCTCTTCCTCCAGGGGTTCCGGAAACACCATATATTTT
CASSSSRGSGNTIYF
>.|TRBV5-1|TRBJ2-3|.
TGCGCCAGCAGCTCTAGACTTGGATCTAGCACAGATACGCAGTATTTT
CASSSRLGSSTDTQYF
>.|TRBV4-1|TRBJ2-1|.
TGCGCCAGCAGCCAAAAACAGGGAAGCTCCTACAATGAGCAGTTCTTC
CASSQKQGSSYNEQFF
>.|TRBV7-2|TRBJ1-1|.
TGTGCCAGCAGCTTAGGGGGGGGAGGGAACACTGAAGCTTTCTTT
CASSLGGGGNTEAFF
>.|TRBV6-5|TRBJ1-2|.
TGTGCCAGCAGTTATGGCCTACAGGGTAGGAATGGCTACACCTTC
CASSYGLQGRNGYTF
>.|TRBV6-5|TRBJ2-2|TRBD1
TGTGCCTCCGGGACAGGGGCCACCGGGGAGCTGTTTTTT
CASGTGATGELFF
>.|TRBV4-3|TRBJ2-2|TRBD2
TGCGCCAGCAGCCAAGGGTCTAGCGGGAAGATCGCGAACACCGGGGAGCTGTTTTTT
CASSQGSSGKIANTGELFF
>.|TRBV4-1|TRBJ2-3|.
TGCGCCAGCAGCCAAGAAGGACAAAAGACAGATACGCAGTATTTT
CASSQEGQKTDTQYF
>.|TRBV2|TRBJ1-2|.
TGTGCCACCATAACGGGGGGGCTGGGCTATGGCTACACCTTC
CATITGGLGYGYTF
>.|TRBV9|TRBJ2-2|TRBD2
TGTGCCAGCAGCGCTGGGGGACTAGCTGCCGGGGAGCTGTTTTTT
CASSAGGLAAGELFF
>.|TRBV5-4|TRBJ2-3|.
TGTGCCAGCACCCCGGGAGAGATTAGTTCTAGCACAGATACGCAGTATTTT
CASTPGEISSSTDTQYF
>.|TRBV30|TRBJ2-5|.
TGTGCCTGGAGTGGGCGGAGGGATTTTAGGGAGACCCAGTACTTC
CAWSGRRDFRETQYF
>.|TRBV9|TRBJ1-3|.
TGTGCCAGCAGCGTAAGGGAGTCCGCATCTGGAAACACCATATATTTT
CASSVRESASGNTIYF
>.|TRBV4-2|TRBJ2-1|.
TGTGCCAGCAGCCAAAGACCGGGACTCGGACACAATGAGCAGTTCTTC
CASSQRPGLGHNEQFF
>.|TRBV6-5|TRBJ2-1|TRBD2
TGTGCCAGCAGCGGACTAGCGGGAGGGTACGGTGAGCAGTTCTTC
CASSGLAGGYGEQFF
>.|TRBV7-3|TRBJ1-1|TRBD1
TGTGCCAGCAGCTGGGGACAGGGTGAAGCTTTCTTT
CASSWGQGEAFF
>.|TRBV6-6|TRBJ1-5|.
TGTGCCAGCAGTTCCCTGGCAGGGGCGACCAATCAGCCCCAGCATTTT
CASSSLAGATNQPQHF
>.|TRBV29-1|TRBJ2-4|TRBD2
TGCAGCGTGGTACTAGCGGAAAAAAACATTCAGTACTTC
CSVVLAEKNIQYF
>.|TRBV5-1|TRBJ2-5|TRBD1
TGCGCCAGCAGCTTGGGGACAGGGAAAGAGACCCAGTACTTC
CASSLGTGKETQYF
>.|TRBV11-2|TRBJ1-3|.
TGTGCCAGCAGTACTGGAAACACCATATATTTT
CASSTGNTIYF
>.|TRBV25-1|TRBJ2-1|.
TGTGCCAGCAGTGATTGGGCGTACAATGAGCAGTTCTTC
CASSDWAYNEQFF
>.|TRBV6-5|TRBJ2-1|.
TGTGCCAGCAGTTACGCCGCAGGGGGGGAGCAGTTCTTC
CASSYAAGGEQFF
>.|TRBV6-5|TRBJ1-1|.
TGTGCCAGCAGGCGCCTCACAGGGAACACTGAAGCTTTCTTT
CASRRLTGNTEAFF
>.|TRBV9|TRBJ2-6|TRBD1
TGTGCCAGCAGCGTAGCAGGGGGTGGAAGGATCTCTGGGGCCAACGTCCTGACTTTC
CASSVAGGGRISGANVLTF
>.|TRBV11-3|TRBJ2-1|.
TGTGCCAGCAGCACTCGACTGGGGGCCCCGTACAATGAGCAGTTCTTC
CASSTRLGAPYNEQFF
>.|TRBV6-1|TRBJ1-3|.
TGTGCCAGCAGTGAATTGGGGGGATCTGGAAACACCATATATTTT
CASSELGGSGNTIYF
>.|TRBV5-6|TRBJ2-1|.
TGTGCCAGCAGCTTAGGATTTGGGCGGGGCTCCTACAATGAGCAGTTCTTC
CASSLGFGRGSYNEQFF
>.|TRBV19|TRBJ2-7|TRBD1
TGTGCCAGTAGTATGAGTGGGACAGGGATACACGAGCAGTACTTC
CASSMSGTGIHEQYF
>.|TRBV27|TRBJ2-3|.
TGTGCCAGCAGTTTAGCGGGTAAAGATACGCAGTATTTT
CASSLAGKDTQYF
>few|TRBV5-4|TRBJ1-1|TRBD1
TGTGCCAGCAGCGAAGAGACAGGGGGGAAAACTGAAGCTTTCTTT
CASSEETGGKTEAFF
>.|TRBV7-3|TRBJ1-1|.
TGTGCCAGCAGCTTAAGCGGGGGGAGCACTGAAGCTTTCTTT
CASSLSGGSTEAFF
>.|TRBV28|TRBJ1-1|TRBD1
TGTGCCAGCAGTGAGGGACAGGTACCATCCACTGAAGCTTTCTTT
CASSEGQVPSTEAFF
>.|TRBV5-1|TRBJ2-3|.
TGCGCCAGCACCCTAGACAGGTTCACAGATACGCAGTATTTT
CASTLDRFTDTQYF
>.|TRBV19|TRBJ2-7|TRBD1
TGTGCCAGTAGCACCGGGACAGGGTCCTACGAGCAGTACTTC
CASSTGTGSYEQYF
>.|TRBV21-1|TRBJ2-1|.
TGTGCCAGCAGCAAACAGACTAGGGACTACAATGAGCAGTTCTTC
CASSKQTRDYNEQFF